A selection of T cell receptor beta chains follows, all from one sample in a study of blood T cell repertoires in COVID-19. Only in-frame clones appear in the TCRdb table, and some are missing; sequencing was by immunoSEQ multiplex PCR. The repertoire includes some 42,000 clones, 75% to 85% of them detected once, and about 29% sits in the top ten. Sequenced: peripheral blood. The receptors stem from an older man with acute or convalescent COVID-19. Each CDR3 is given with its conserved first and last residue. The D gene is left open where the match is weak. Expanded clones are given a class, and other clones once, few, many or no size at all.

J | D | V | size | DNA | CDR3
TRBJ2-3 | NA | TRBV28 | NA | TGTGCCAGCAGTTGGGGCGGGGAAGATACGCAGTATTTT | CASSWGGEDTQYF
TRBJ1-3 | NA | TRBV28 | NA | TGTGCCAGCAGGCCAATCAGGGCCCTGATCTCTGGAAACACCATATATTTT | CASRPIRALISGNTIYF
TRBJ1-1 | TRBD1 | TRBV5-1 | few | TGCGCCAGCAGCTGGGACAGGGCACCAGGCACTGAAGCTTTCTTT | CASSWDRAPGTEAFF
TRBJ2-7 | NA | TRBV2 | NA | TGTGCCAGCAGCCCCACTCTGTACGAGCAGTACTTC | CASSPTLYEQYF
TRBJ2-5 | NA | TRBV12-5 | NA | TGTGCTAGTGGTTTGCCTCAAGAGACCCAGTACTTC | CASGLPQETQYF
TRBJ2-7 | NA | TRBV6-5 | few | TGTGCCAGCATGAGTCGGGAGCAGTACTTC | CASMSREQYF
TRBJ2-1 | TRBD2 | TRBV3-1/TRBV3-2 | few | TGTGCCAGCAGCCAAGATACTAGCGGGAGTATTGTCTATGAGCAGTTCTTC | CASSQDTSGSIVYEQFF
TRBJ1-1 | NA | TRBV5-1 | once | TGCGCCAGCAGCCCCGACGGGTTGAACACTGAAGCTTTCTTT | CASSPDGLNTEAFF
TRBJ2-7 | TRBD2 | TRBV5-8 | NA | TGTGCCAGCAGTAAACCCGCCGGGCTAGCGGTGTACGAGCAGTACTTC | CASSKPAGLAVYEQYF
TRBJ1-6 | TRBD1 | TRBV2 | NA | TGTGCCAGGGGGGACAGGGCTAAGAGTAATTCACCCCTCCACTTT | CARGDRAKSNSPLHF
TRBJ1-3 | NA | TRBV5-6 | NA | TGTGCCAGCAGCTCGTTAACAGGGAGCTCTGGAAACACCATATATTTT | CASSSLTGSSGNTIYF
TRBJ1-6 | NA | TRBV27 | NA | TGTGCCAGCAGTTTATCCGGAGTAGCGGCCCTCCACTTT | CASSLSGVAALHF
TRBJ1-5 | NA | TRBV3-1/TRBV3-2 | NA | TGTGCCAGCAGCCAAGAATATAATCAGCCCCAGCATTTT | CASSQEYNQPQHF
TRBJ1-4 | NA | TRBV6-1 | NA | TGTGCCAGCAGTGAAGGTAGAAATGAAAAACTGTTTTTT | CASSEGRNEKLFF